These 10 T cell receptor beta chains were sequenced from one sample in a study of shared clonotypes between healthy human individuals. The repertoire was sequenced with immunoSEQ multiplex PCR; TCRdb's copy has only in-frame clones and lacks some. The table has about a million clones, about 75% seen once. The source material was memory CD4+ T cells sorted from blood. As for subset: CD45RA-negative fraction. The source of these receptors is a man aged 18-30 years in good health.

This clone was picked up a small number of times. The chain joins TRBV28 to TRBJ2-1, with 9 positions matching TRBD1. V shed 3 bases and J 5 bases; nucleotides not matched to a gene: 8. The germline V gene has CDR1 MDHEN and CDR2 SYDVKM. The CDR3 contains 16 residues. CDR3 sequence reads: CASSLLSGQGNNEQFF. For the CDR3, the DNA is TGTGCCAGCAGTTTGCTCTCCGGACAGGGGAACAATGAGCAGTTCTTC.

DNA of the CDR3: TGTGCCAGCAGTGAGTGGCTCCGAAGGGGCAATCAGCCCCAGCATTTT. This translates into CASSEWLRRGNQPQHF. This chain uses TRBV2 with TRBJ1-5; D is uncertain. The germline V gene has CDR1 SNHLY and CDR2 FYNNEI. This CDR3 is built from 16 residues. The germline V and J ends were trimmed by 3 bases and 2 bases, with 14 bases remaining between them.

V usage is TRBV28 and J usage is TRBJ1-6; 7 bases agree with TRBD1. The CDR3 covers 15 residues. Trimming removed 2 bases from V and 8 bases from J; junction bases left unmatched: 6. Looked up from germline, CDR1 is MDHEN and CDR2 is SYDVKM. As DNA, the CDR3 is TGTGCCAGCAGTTTAGCCGACAGGGATGATTCACCCCTCCACTTT. It specifies CASSLADRDDSPLHF.

This chain links TRBV7-8 with TRBJ1-4; D perhaps matches TRBD1 (5 bases). CDR1 SGHVS and CDR2 FQNEAQ come from the germline V gene. Trimming shortened V by 1 base and J by 6 bases, and 9 bases separated the two germline ends. This CDR3 is 14 amino acids long. This CDR3 is CASSLGSGHEKLFF. CDR3 nucleotides: TGTGCCAGCAGCTTAGGTTCAGGGCATGAAAAACTGTTTTTT.

Note on this clone: The same CDR3 is also encoded by other DNA sequences in this sample. This rearrangement joins TRBV14 to TRBJ1-1; maybe TRBD1 (5 bases). Trimming pared 1 base from V and 6 bases from J, leaving 9 bases between. Germline CDR1 is SGHDN and CDR2 is FVKESK. The CDR3 extends over 13 amino acids. The chain's CDR3 is CASSQGGVAEAFF. The CDR3 bases are TGTGCCAGCAGCCAAGGGGGGGTGGCTGAAGCTTTCTTT. The entire variable domain, with the rest obtained from reference TRBV14 and TRBJ1-1, is as follows: EAGVTQFPSHSVIEKGQTVTLRCDPISGHDNLYWYRRVMGKEIKFLLHFVKESKQDESGMPNNRFLAERTGGTYSTLKVQPAELEDSGVYFCASSQGGVAEAFFGQGTRLTVV.

Only a few counts were recorded for this clone. This specimen includes other DNA sequences encoding the same CDR3. The chain employs TRBV5-6 and TRBJ2-3, with 8 bases fitting TRBD2. V lost 4 bases and J lost 1; bases outside the gene matches: 5. Germline V lookup: CDR1 SGHDT, CDR2 YYEEEE. The CDR3 consists of 15 residues. CDR3 region: CASSLSGRGTDTQYF. CDR3 in DNA: TGTGCCAGCAGCCTCAGCGGGAGAGGCACAGATACGCAGTATTTT.

This chain links TRBV5-1 with TRBJ2-3; a possible D gene is TRBD2 (5 bases). Germline V gene data show CDR1 as SGHRS and CDR2 as YFSETQ. This CDR3 comprises 16 residues. V was cut by 0 bases and J by 3 bases, with 14 bases left in between. The CDR3 nucleotides read TGCGCCAGCAGCTTGGCGGGCGAGGGATGGACAGATACGCAGTATTTT. Amino acid sequence: CASSLAGEGWTDTQYF. Full variable domain (outside the CDR3, taken from reference TRBV5-1 and TRBJ2-3): KAGVTQTPRYLIKTRGQQVTLSCSPISGHRSVSWYQQTPGQGLQFLFEYFSETQRNKGNFPGRFSGRQFSNSRSEMNVSTLELGDSALYLCASSLAGEGWTDTQYFGPGTRLTVL.

The chain couples TRBV6-1 to TRBJ2-1; D gene ambiguous. Germline V gene data show CDR1 as MNHNS and CDR2 as SASEGT. The ends were cut back, 0 bases at V and 8 bases at J, with 8 bases in the middle. The CDR3 totals 13 residues. The CDR3 nucleotides are TGTGCCAGCAGTGAAGCGCGTCGAGATGAGCAGTTCTTC. Translated, it gives CASSEARRDEQFF.

In its sample, this clone was seen a few times. A read error is possible here, since a much larger clone lies one base away. J is TRBJ1-2 and V is TRBV20-1; no reliable D call. V was trimmed by 7 bases and J by 4 bases, leaving 1 base between them. The germline gives CDR1 DFQATT, CDR2 SNEGSKA (reference sequence). The CDR3 runs 8 residues. The CDR3 here is CSGYGYTF. As DNA, the CDR3 is TGCAGTGGCTATGGCTACACCTTC.

V is TRBV11-2 and J is TRBJ2-7; the D gene is possibly TRBD1 (5 bases). The CDR3 totals 12 residues. CDR1 SGHAT and CDR2 FQNNGV come from the germline V gene. Trimming shortened V by 8 bases and J by 2 bases, and 10 bases separated the two germline ends. The CDR3 bases are TGTGCCAGCGGGGCAGGCCCCTACGAGCAGTACTTC. This codes for CASGAGPYEQYF.